This is a list of T cell receptor beta chains from one sample in a study of metastatic and nonmetastatic thyroid tumors. TCRdb re-called clones from the PCR reads using MiXCR. The sample lists around 40,000 clones, approximately 17% occurring once. Sequenced: blood. These receptors were taken from a male donor with papillary thyroid cancer or a benign thyroid nodule (not recorded which). Some clones in this sample may be carry-over from other donors' samples. CDR3s include the opening cysteine and the closing phenylalanine or tryptophan. The order of the fields is V gene, D gene, J gene, clone size, CDR3 DNA, CDR3 protein. The D gene is left open where the match is weak. Where a row states a size, it is once, few, many or the class of an expanded clone; other rows omit it.

v_gene: TRBV7-2
d_gene: TRBD1
j_gene: TRBJ1-4
abundance: NA
CDR3nt: TGTGCCAGCAGCACAGGGGGCGCCCGTCGAGGAAAACTGTTTTTT
CDR3aa: CASSTGGARRGKLFF

v_gene: TRBV5-4
d_gene: NA
j_gene: TRBJ2-3
abundance: NA
CDR3nt: TGTGCCAGCAGCTTCGCGGTCCAAGGCTACACAGATACGCAGTATTTT
CDR3aa: CASSFAVQGYTDTQYF

v_gene: TRBV9
d_gene: TRBD1
j_gene: TRBJ2-7
abundance: NA
CDR3nt: TGTGCCAGCAGCGCCCCAGGGGGCTTCTCCTTTGAGCAGTACTTC
CDR3aa: CASSAPGGFSFEQYF

v_gene: TRBV15
d_gene: NA
j_gene: TRBJ2-3
abundance: many
CDR3nt: TGTGCCACCAGCCGCAGACTAGAGCTCTCAGATACGCAGTATTTT
CDR3aa: CATSRRLELSDTQYF

v_gene: TRBV5-4
d_gene: NA
j_gene: TRBJ2-7
abundance: many
CDR3nt: TGTGCCAGCAGCTTGGCCGGACAGACCTACGAGCAGTACTTC
CDR3aa: CASSLAGQTYEQYF

v_gene: TRBV20-1
d_gene: TRBD2
j_gene: TRBJ2-1
abundance: many
CDR3nt: TGCAGTGCTAGAGATCCGGGACTAGCGGGAGGTTCCTACAATGAGCAGTTCTTC
CDR3aa: CSARDPGLAGGSYNEQFF

v_gene: TRBV5-1
d_gene: NA
j_gene: TRBJ2-7
abundance: NA
CDR3nt: TGCGCCAGCGCCCGGGTAATCGGGCCCTACGAGCAGTACTTC
CDR3aa: CASARVIGPYEQYF

v_gene: TRBV7-9
d_gene: NA
j_gene: TRBJ1-5
abundance: many
CDR3nt: TGTGCCAGCAGCTTCAGGGATCAGCCCCAGCATTTT
CDR3aa: CASSFRDQPQHF

v_gene: TRBV6-1
d_gene: NA
j_gene: TRBJ1-3
abundance: few
CDR3nt: TGTGCCAGCAGGCTAGACACCCGAAACACCATATATTTT
CDR3aa: CASRLDTRNTIYF

v_gene: TRBV18
d_gene: TRBD1
j_gene: TRBJ2-7
abundance: many
CDR3nt: TGTGCCAGCTCACGGGGACAGGGAACCTACGAGCAGTACTTC
CDR3aa: CASSRGQGTYEQYF

v_gene: TRBV7-9
d_gene: NA
j_gene: TRBJ2-7
abundance: NA
CDR3nt: TGTGCCAGCAGCTTATCGGAGGTACGGGAGTACGAGCAGTACTTC
CDR3aa: CASSLSEVREYEQYF

v_gene: TRBV7-2
d_gene: NA
j_gene: TRBJ2-1
abundance: many
CDR3nt: TGTGCCAGCACTGTAGGGGGGGCAAGTGAGCAGTTCTTC
CDR3aa: CASTVGGASEQFF

v_gene: TRBV4-1
d_gene: NA
j_gene: TRBJ2-7
abundance: NA
CDR3nt: TGCGCCAGCAGCGTATTAATAGATTACGAGCAGTACTTC
CDR3aa: CASSVLIDYEQYF

v_gene: TRBV9
d_gene: TRBD1
j_gene: TRBJ1-4
abundance: many
CDR3nt: TGTGCCAGCAGCGGCCAGCAGGGACAGGGTAATGAAAAACTGTTTTTT
CDR3aa: CASSGQQGQGNEKLFF

v_gene: TRBV30
d_gene: NA
j_gene: TRBJ1-4
abundance: NA
CDR3nt: TGTGCCTGGAGTGTAGGCTTACGGGGTGAAAAACTGTTTTTT
CDR3aa: CAWSVGLRGEKLFF

v_gene: TRBV6-1
d_gene: NA
j_gene: TRBJ1-6
abundance: many
CDR3nt: TGTGCCAGCAGTGAAGAAGCAGGGAATGATTCACCCCTCCACTTT
CDR3aa: CASSEEAGNDSPLHF

v_gene: TRBV20-1
d_gene: NA
j_gene: TRBJ2-6
abundance: NA
CDR3nt: TGCAGTGCTCAAAAAGAGGGAAACTCTGGGGCCAACGTCCTGACTTTC
CDR3aa: CSAQKEGNSGANVLTF

v_gene: TRBV11-2
d_gene: TRBD2
j_gene: TRBJ2-7
abundance: NA
CDR3nt: TGTGCCAGCAGCTTAGATCCTAGCGGGAGGGGGGAGCAGTACTTC
CDR3aa: CASSLDPSGRGEQYF

v_gene: TRBV7-3
d_gene: TRBD2
j_gene: TRBJ2-1
abundance: many
CDR3nt: TGTGCCAGCAGCTTTCTAGCGGGGGTTGAGCAGTTCTTC
CDR3aa: CASSFLAGVEQFF

v_gene: TRBV3-1
d_gene: NA
j_gene: TRBJ2-3
abundance: many
CDR3nt: TGTGCCAGCAGCCAAGGGGGCACAGATACGCAGTATTTT
CDR3aa: CASSQGGTDTQYF

v_gene: TRBV24-1
d_gene: TRBD1
j_gene: TRBJ2-7
abundance: few
CDR3nt: TGTGCCACAAGTGATTTACAGGGGGTCAGCTACGAGCAGTACTTC
CDR3aa: CATSDLQGVSYEQYF

v_gene: TRBV20-1
d_gene: NA
j_gene: TRBJ2-2
abundance: NA
CDR3nt: TGCAGTGCCAGTACAGGGTCTAAGGACACCGGGGAGCTGTTCTTT
CDR3aa: CSASTGSKDTGELFF

v_gene: TRBV10-1
d_gene: NA
j_gene: TRBJ1-1
abundance: NA
CDR3nt: TGCGCCAGCAGAGAAACACTGAACACTGAAGCTTTCTTT
CDR3aa: CASRETLNTEAFF

v_gene: TRBV19
d_gene: TRBD2
j_gene: TRBJ2-7
abundance: NA
CDR3nt: TGTGCCAGTAGTCCCCTGAATAGCGGGAGTAACTACGAGCAGTACTTC
CDR3aa: CASSPLNSGSNYEQYF

v_gene: TRBV20-1
d_gene: NA
j_gene: TRBJ2-3
abundance: many
CDR3nt: TGCAGTGCTAGCCCCGCCGGCACAGATACGCAGTATTTT
CDR3aa: CSASPAGTDTQYF

v_gene: TRBV6-1
d_gene: NA
j_gene: TRBJ2-3
abundance: many
CDR3nt: TGTGCCAGCAGTGAAATAACCGCAGATACGCAGTATTTT
CDR3aa: CASSEITADTQYF

v_gene: TRBV9
d_gene: TRBD1
j_gene: TRBJ2-5
abundance: many
CDR3nt: TGTGCCAGCAGTGCCGGGACAGTTACGGAGACCCAGTACTTC
CDR3aa: CASSAGTVTETQYF

v_gene: TRBV19
d_gene: NA
j_gene: TRBJ1-1
abundance: medium-sized
CDR3nt: TGTGCCAGTAGTAATAGCTACAGGGTTTTGACTGAAGCTTTCTTT
CDR3aa: CASSNSYRVLTEAFF

v_gene: TRBV6-4
d_gene: TRBD2
j_gene: TRBJ2-1
abundance: NA
CDR3nt: TGCTCCAGCAGTGGGGCTAGCGGGAGTTTCAATGAGCAGTTCTTC
CDR3aa: CSSSGASGSFNEQFF

v_gene: TRBV11-2
d_gene: NA
j_gene: TRBJ2-1
abundance: NA
CDR3nt: TGTGCCAGCAGCTTACCCCGTTTGAGGGAGAGGTCCGATGAGCGGTTCTTC
CDR3aa: CASSLPRLRERSDERFF

v_gene: TRBV10-3
d_gene: NA
j_gene: TRBJ1-2
abundance: many
CDR3nt: TGTGCCATCAGGAGAGACATCCCCTCTAACTATGGCTACACCTTC
CDR3aa: CAIRRDIPSNYGYTF

v_gene: TRBV7-8
d_gene: TRBD1
j_gene: TRBJ1-2
abundance: few
CDR3nt: TGTGCCATCGGCTGGGTGACAGGGAGTAATGGCTACACCTTC
CDR3aa: CAIGWVTGSNGYTF

v_gene: TRBV20-1
d_gene: NA
j_gene: TRBJ2-7
abundance: NA
CDR3nt: TGCAGTGCTGGTGGGGGGCAGTGTGGGTACGAGCAGTACTTC
CDR3aa: CSAGGGQCGYEQYF

v_gene: TRBV12-3/TRBV12-4
d_gene: NA
j_gene: TRBJ1-2
abundance: many
CDR3nt: TGTGCCAGCAGTTTAGACGACGGGCAGGGCTACACCTTC
CDR3aa: CASSLDDGQGYTF